This is a list of T cell receptor beta chains from one sample in a study of cytomegalovirus exposure and HLA in healthy donors. Repertoires were generated with immunoSEQ multiplex PCR, while TCRdb's copy carries only in-frame clones and drops some. The sample has roughly 260,000 clones; 90% are singletons. Sequenced material: PBMCs. The receptors come from a woman aged 18-35 years in good health and CMV-seronegative. CDR3s include the opening cysteine and the closing phenylalanine or tryptophan. Fields, in order: V gene, D gene, clone size, J gene, CDR3 DNA, CDR3 protein. A D gene is named only where the DNA matches it firmly. Size values are once, few and many counts, or a class for expanded clones, and some rows have none.

>TRBV29-1|TRBD1|.|TRBJ2-3
TGCAGCGTTGTGGGACAGGGAGGGGATACGCAGTATTTT
CSVVGQGGDTQYF
>TRBV5-6|.|.|TRBJ1-1
TGTGCCAGCAGCTTGATAGACACTGAAGCTTTCTTT
CASSLIDTEAFF
>TRBV6-5|TRBD1|.|TRBJ1-5
TGTGCCAGCAGTACAGGACAGGGGGCATATCAGCCCCAGCATTTT
CASSTGQGAYQPQHF
>TRBV10-3|TRBD1|.|TRBJ2-7
TGTGCCATCAGCCCTACCGGGACAGGGGCTGTCAACGAGCAGTACTTC
CAISPTGTGAVNEQYF
>TRBV12-5|TRBD2|.|TRBJ2-1
TGTGCTAGTGGTTTGGGCCTGGGACTAGCGGGGGGGCCAAACAATGAGCAGTTCTTC
CASGLGLGLAGGPNNEQFF
>TRBV28|.|.|TRBJ1-5
TGTGCCAGCACACCCCGGTCCGATCAGCCCCAGCATTTT
CASTPRSDQPQHF
>TRBV7-2|.|.|TRBJ1-1
TGTGCCAGCAGCCCTACCAGGGGAAGGACTGAAGCTTTCTTT
CASSPTRGRTEAFF
>TRBV6-5|.|.|TRBJ1-1
TGTGCCAGCAGTTACCAGGGATACACTGAAGCTTTCTTT
CASSYQGYTEAFF
>TRBV7-2|.|.|TRBJ1-1
TGTGCCAGCAGGAAGGGACACATGAACACTGAAGCTTTCTTT
CASRKGHMNTEAFF
>TRBV6-6|.|.|TRBJ1-1
TGTGCCAGCAGTTACGCCGGGGTCACTGAAGCTTTCTTT
CASSYAGVTEAFF
>TRBV10-2|.|.|TRBJ1-5
TGCGCCAGCGCGACAGAGGCCAATCAGCCCCAGCATTTT
CASATEANQPQHF
>TRBV29-1|TRBD1|.|TRBJ1-5
TGCAGCGTTGAGAGTTCTCTTGGGGACAGGGACGATCAGCCCCAGCATTTT
CSVESSLGDRDDQPQHF
>TRBV20-1|.|.|TRBJ2-3
TGCAGTGCCTCGGTAGATACGCAGTATTTT
CSASVDTQYF
>TRBV5-1|.|.|TRBJ2-3
TGCGCCAGCAGCCTGCAGGGTGATACGCAGTATTTT
CASSLQGDTQYF
>TRBV6-5|.|.|TRBJ2-1
TGTGCCAGCAGTTACTCGCACAGTTCCTCCTACAATGAGCAGTTCTTC
CASSYSHSSSYNEQFF
>TRBV9|TRBD2|.|TRBJ2-3
TGTGCCAGCAGCGTGGCGGGGGAAGGGGATACGCAGTATTTT
CASSVAGEGDTQYF
>TRBV28|.|once|TRBJ2-7
TGTGCCAGCAGTTTATTCCAGGGTCCCTACGAGCAGTACTTC
CASSLFQGPYEQYF
>TRBV29-1|.|once|TRBJ2-1
TGCAGCGTTGTTGGACTACCCTTCTACAATGAGCAGTTCTTC
CSVVGLPFYNEQFF
>TRBV10-2|TRBD2|.|TRBJ2-1
TGCGCCAGCAGTGAGTCCGCGGGGGAGAGTCCGTTCTTC
CASSESAGESPFF
>TRBV29-1|TRBD1|few|TRBJ1-2
TGCAGCGTTGTTCAGGGGACAGACTATGGCTACACCTTC
CSVVQGTDYGYTF
>TRBV7-6|TRBD2|.|TRBJ2-1
TGTGCCAGCAGCGGACTAGCGGGGGGGACCGGTGAGCAGTTCTTC
CASSGLAGGTGEQFF
>TRBV18|.|.|TRBJ2-7
TGTGCCAGCTCGCCCGGGGGATCCTACGAGCAGTACTTC
CASSPGGSYEQYF
>TRBV10-2|.|.|TRBJ1-1
TGCGCCAGCAGTATGCAGATGAACACTGAAGCTTTCTTT
CASSMQMNTEAFF
>TRBV9|TRBD2|once|TRBJ2-1
TGTGCCAGCAGCGTAATTGGACTAGCGGGGGGGAACAATGAGCAGTTCTTC
CASSVIGLAGGNNEQFF
>TRBV5-1|TRBD2|.|TRBJ2-1
TGCGCCAGCGGGGGGGACTCCTACAATGAGCAGTTCTTC
CASGGDSYNEQFF
>TRBV5-1|.|.|TRBJ1-4
TGCGCCAGCAGCCCGGGGGGGTCCACAACTAATGAAAAACTGTTTTTT
CASSPGGSTTNEKLFF
>TRBV10-3|TRBD1|.|TRBJ2-7
TGTGCCATCAGCCTACGGGACAGGGGTCTCGAGCAGTACTTC
CAISLRDRGLEQYF
>TRBV29-1|TRBD1|.|TRBJ1-5
TGCAGCGTTACCGCCGGGACAGGGTTTGGTCAGCCCCAGCATTTT
CSVTAGTGFGQPQHF
>TRBV4-3|.|many|TRBJ2-2
TGCGCCAGCAGCCCGGGGGACGATCACACCGGGGAGCTGTTTTTT
CASSPGDDHTGELFF
>TRBV7-8|TRBD1|once|TRBJ2-1
TGTGCCAGCAGCTTAGAGAGCGGACCGTGGGACAGGGAGCATGAGCAGTTCTTC
CASSLESGPWDREHEQFF
>TRBV23-1|.|once|TRBJ1-4
TGCGCCAGCAGTCAATCAAGCGGCCCAGCAACTAATGAAAAACTGTTTTTT
CASSQSSGPATNEKLFF
>TRBV20-1|TRBD1|.|TRBJ1-1
TGCAGTGGAGGACAGGGCGGCGAAGCTTTCTTT
CSGGQGGEAFF
>TRBV29-1|TRBD2|once|TRBJ2-1
TGCAGCGTTGCCGGGACTAGCGGCTCCTACAATGAGCAGTTCTTC
CSVAGTSGSYNEQFF
>TRBV9|.|.|TRBJ2-1
TGTGCCAGCAGCCCACAGGGTATCAATGAGCAGTTCTTC
CASSPQGINEQFF
>TRBV10-1|TRBD1|few|TRBJ1-6
TGCGCCAGCAGTGAGGGACAGGGCAGAACTTCACCCCTCCACTTT
CASSEGQGRTSPLHF
>TRBV6-5|TRBD2|once|TRBJ2-2
TGTGCCAGCAGTTCACCGGGACTAGAGAACACCGGGGAGCTGTTTTTT
CASSSPGLENTGELFF
>TRBV11-2|.|.|TRBJ1-1
TGTGCCAGCAGCCCCGACACTGAAGCTTTCTTT
CASSPDTEAFF
>TRBV5-1|.|.|TRBJ1-1
TGCGCCAGCAGCTTGAGTTTTACGGGGGTGGCTTTCTTT
CASSLSFTGVAFF
>TRBV9|TRBD2|.|TRBJ2-2
TGTGCCAGCAGTGGGACTAGCGGGAACACCGGGGAGCTGTTTTTT
CASSGTSGNTGELFF
>TRBV28|.|.|TRBJ2-3
TGTGCCAGCAAAGGGGGGGCCACAGATACGCAGTATTTT
CASKGGATDTQYF
>TRBV9|.|.|TRBJ1-1
TGTGCCAGCAGCGTAGCTGGGGACTGGAACACTGAAGCTTTCTTT
CASSVAGDWNTEAFF
>TRBV10-3|.|.|TRBJ1-1
TGTGCCATCAGGGAGAAAAACATGAACACTGAAGCTTTCTTT
CAIREKNMNTEAFF
>TRBV19|TRBD1|.|TRBJ1-2
TGTGCCAGTAGCCAGGACAGGGGCTATGGCTACACCTTC
CASSQDRGYGYTF
>TRBV7-8|TRBD1|.|TRBJ2-2
TGTGCCAGCAGCCGAGTGGGGCAGGGGGCGAGCACCGGGGAGCTGTTTTTT
CASSRVGQGASTGELFF
>TRBV2|TRBD1|.|TRBJ1-3
TGTGCCAGCAGTGAAGGACAGGGCCTTGGAAACACCATATATTTT
CASSEGQGLGNTIYF
>TRBV28|TRBD1|.|TRBJ2-7
TGTGCCAGCAGCACGGACAGGGTACATTTAGGAAACGAGCAGTACTTC
CASSTDRVHLGNEQYF
>TRBV4-3|TRBD1|.|TRBJ1-2
TGCGCCAGCAGCCAAGAGTATGGGACAGGGTATGGCTACACCTTC
CASSQEYGTGYGYTF
>TRBV9|.|.|TRBJ2-3
TGTGCCAGCAGCGACGCCGGGAGCCCAGCGGATACGCAGTATTTT
CASSDAGSPADTQYF
>TRBV2|TRBD1|.|TRBJ1-3
TGTGCCAGCAGCGAACAGGGGTTGGGAAACACCATATATTTT
CASSEQGLGNTIYF
>TRBV27|.|.|TRBJ1-5
TGTGCCAGCAGTTTATTGGGCCAGCCCCAGCATTTT
CASSLLGQPQHF
>TRBV5-4|TRBD1|.|TRBJ1-1
TGTGCCAGCAGCTCACAGCAGGGGGCAACATTGAACACTGAAGCTTTCTTT
CASSSQQGATLNTEAFF